This T cell receptor beta chain was found in a study of CD8+ T cells in alopecia areata. As for the study in general: In an open-label trial, patients got 5 to 10 mg tofacitinib twice daily. Findings and caveats of the study: Elevated clonality characterized lesional scalp relative to normal scalp, particularly in alopecia totalis/universalis. As there was one nonresponder, how baseline CD8+ expansion relates to response remains uncertain.

The sample's treatment: oral pan-JAK inhibitor, 5-10 mg twice daily. Peripheral blood and lesional scalp punch biopsies were taken from alopecia areata patients. Extraction and reverse transcription of RNA yielded cDNA as the sequencing template. Measured with immunoSEQ multiplex PCR; TCRdb has only the in-frame clones, and not every one. The data contain hundreds of thousands of clones, roughly 60% of them singletons. As to this clone: Its antigen remains unidentified.

The input for sequencing was CD4+ T cells sorted from blood, taken at week 24, from a patient treated with tofacitinib. The clonotype comes from a human donor with alopecia areata.

The DNA of the CDR3 is TGTGCCACCAGAATAGCAGCGAACACTGAAGCTTTCTTT. Translation: CATRIAANTEAFF. The chain joins TRBV6-5 to TRBJ1-1; D gene uncertain. CDR3 length: 13 amino acids. Trimming removed 10 bases at V and 1 base at J, with 13 bases between. Germline CDR1 is MNHEY and CDR2 is SVGAGI.